This TCR beta chain was recorded in a study of OX40 agonist ivuxolimab in advanced cancers. Study at large: Patients took ivuxolimab, an agonistic anti-OX40 (CD134) antibody. General study points: The study found among the lowest clonal expansion in partial responders at 0.1-3.0 mg/kg.

Measured with immunoSEQ multiplex PCR; TCRdb has only the in-frame clones, and not every one. The sample has under 80,000 clones, roughly 86% seen once. Turning to this clone: Its antigen is undetermined.

The CDR3 runs 13 residues. Germline-derived CDR1 and CDR2 are MDHEN and SYDVKM. Trimming removed 5 bases at V and 4 bases at J, with 11 bases between. This clonotype was sampled from an adult with an advanced solid tumor such as melanoma, head and neck, liver or kidney cancer. The chain links TRBV28 to TRBJ1-2; D unclear. Sequences were derived from CD4+ or CD8+ T cells sorted from blood, sampled in a trial of the OX40 agonist ivuxolimab. CDR3: CASSDRRAYGYTF. Written as DNA, the CDR3 is TGTGCCAGCAGTGACCGACGGGCCTATGGCTACACCTTC.